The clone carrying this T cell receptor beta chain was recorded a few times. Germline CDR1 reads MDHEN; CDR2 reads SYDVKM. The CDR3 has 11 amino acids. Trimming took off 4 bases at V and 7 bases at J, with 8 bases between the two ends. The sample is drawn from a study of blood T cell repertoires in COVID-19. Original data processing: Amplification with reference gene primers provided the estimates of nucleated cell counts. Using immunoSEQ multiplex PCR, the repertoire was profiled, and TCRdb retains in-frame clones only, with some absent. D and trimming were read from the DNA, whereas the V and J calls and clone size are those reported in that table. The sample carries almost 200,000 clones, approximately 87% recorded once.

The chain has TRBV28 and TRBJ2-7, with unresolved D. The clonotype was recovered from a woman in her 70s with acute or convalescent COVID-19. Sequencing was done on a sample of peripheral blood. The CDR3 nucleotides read TGTGCCAGCAGTTCGGCGGCAGAGCAGTACTTC. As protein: CASSSAAEQYF.